Below, one TCR beta chain is given with its context. Which antigen it targets is not known. No base quality information exists; no much larger clone differs at one position. As encoded in the germline V gene, CDR1 is SGHTA while CDR2 is FQGNSA. Counted from cysteine to phenylalanine, this CDR3 has 14 amino acids. CDR3 DNA only is kept here, 42 bases in frame from base 1. For this chain, trimming is 5 bases at the V end and 2 bases at the J end, and the number of junction bases without a gene match is 2. Another Seattle source contributed samples from volunteer blood donors who had recovered from COVID-19. Each collaborating institution followed its own protocols to collect whole blood in K2EDTA tubes. For TCRbeta analysis, collaborators shipped samples in one of three forms: frozen whole blood, isolated PBMCs, or DNA extracted from either of those sample types. This specimen comes from a study of blood T cell repertoires in COVID-19 (TCRdb year 2020). About the investigation overall: The collaborator samples originated in the United States, Italy and Spain and spanned the acute and convalescent phases of COVID-19. The prospective study material was composed of cDNA or gDNA derived from T cells, B-cell-depleted T cells, or PBMCs. Deeply sampled blood TCRbeta repertoires from subjects exposed to, actively infected with, or recovered from COVID-19 were included in the dataset. The repertoires were released in a freely available public database meant as a resource for research on the immune response to SARS-CoV-2. Samples came from the ongoing ImmuneRACE study (first 160 participants) plus 1,254 subjects from 6 global collaborators. Nearly every sample came with metadata listing a de-identified subject ID, COVID-19 status, age in years and sex. Where available, HLA class I and class II types were obtained from metadata supplied by the sample provider rather than from assay-based typing.

The immunoSEQ Assay, a bias-controlled multiplex PCR, was used to amplify TCRbeta CDR3 regions from genomic DNA. Per the original workflow: The number of nucleated cells in each sample was estimated by amplification of reference gene primers within the assay. To quantify the absolute abundance of each unique TCRbeta CDR3 rearrangement, sequence reads were collapsed and filtered. For each sample, productive Simpson clonality was calculated as the square root of Simpson's diversity index across productive rearrangements. Entries here come from immuneACCESS through TCRdb and include only in-frame sequences with V and J called. Some clones fail to appear in such tables; in the studies checked, an unresolved V gene covers under half of the shortfall, and the cause of the remainder is unknown. The DNA gave D and trimming, while V, J and clone size come from that table. This sample lists around 220,000 clones; approximately 91% were detected once. The biggest ten clones account for 2% to 2.5% of the sample.

Overall study results and their limits: How much clinical and demographic metadata was included differed by source and by participant, and the metadata was provided uncurated.

Specimen: peripheral blood. The receptor comes from a woman aged 40 to 50 who had recovered from COVID-19. The chain couples TRBV7-2 to TRBJ2-7; the central 11 bases match TRBD2. The CDR3 protein is CASSAGLAAYEQYF. The nucleotide sequence reads TGTGCCAGCAGCGCGGGACTAGCGGCCTACGAGCAGTACTTC. With all but the CDR3 taken from the reference TRBV7-2 and TRBJ2-7 genes, the full variable domain is: GAGVSQSPSNKVTEKGKDVELRCDPISGHTALYWYRQSLGQGLEFLIYFQGNSAPDKSGLPSDRFSAERTGGSVSTLTIQRTQQEDSAVYLCASSAGLAAYEQYFGPGTRLTVT.